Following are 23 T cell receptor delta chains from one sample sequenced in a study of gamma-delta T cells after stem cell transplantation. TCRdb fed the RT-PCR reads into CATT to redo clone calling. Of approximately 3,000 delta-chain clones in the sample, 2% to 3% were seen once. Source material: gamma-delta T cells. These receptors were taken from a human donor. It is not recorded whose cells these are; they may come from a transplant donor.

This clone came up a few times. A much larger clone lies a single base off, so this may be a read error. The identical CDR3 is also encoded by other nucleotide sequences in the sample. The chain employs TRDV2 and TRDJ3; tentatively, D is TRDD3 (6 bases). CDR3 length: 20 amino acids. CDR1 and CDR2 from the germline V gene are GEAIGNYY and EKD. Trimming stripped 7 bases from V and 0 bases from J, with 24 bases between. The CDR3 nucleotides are TGTGCCTGCGATTTACTGGGAGCTGAAACCAGCTCCTGGGACACCCGACAGATGTTTTTC. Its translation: CACDLLGAETSSWDTRQMFF.

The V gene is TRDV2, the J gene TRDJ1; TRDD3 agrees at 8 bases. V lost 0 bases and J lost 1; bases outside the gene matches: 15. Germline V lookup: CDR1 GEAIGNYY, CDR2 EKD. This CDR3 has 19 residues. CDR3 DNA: TGTGCCTGTGACACCGTTGTCCGGGATACGCGGGGGGCCACCGATAAACTCATCTTT. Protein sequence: CACDTVVRDTRGATDKLIF.

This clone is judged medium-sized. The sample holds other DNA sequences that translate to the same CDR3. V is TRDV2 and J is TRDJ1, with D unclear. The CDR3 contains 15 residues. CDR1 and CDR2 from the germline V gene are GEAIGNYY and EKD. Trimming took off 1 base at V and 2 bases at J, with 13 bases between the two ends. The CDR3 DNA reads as TGTGCCTGTGACACTCTGGAGTCGGTTACCGATAAACTCATCTTT. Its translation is CACDTLESVTDKLIF.

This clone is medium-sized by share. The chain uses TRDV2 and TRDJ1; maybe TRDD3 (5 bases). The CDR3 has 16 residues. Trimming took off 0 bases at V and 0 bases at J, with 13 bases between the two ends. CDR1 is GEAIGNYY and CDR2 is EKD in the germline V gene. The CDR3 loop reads CACDTVGGLYTDKLIF. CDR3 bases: TGTGCCTGTGACACCGTCGGGGGCCTATACACCGATAAACTCATCTTT.

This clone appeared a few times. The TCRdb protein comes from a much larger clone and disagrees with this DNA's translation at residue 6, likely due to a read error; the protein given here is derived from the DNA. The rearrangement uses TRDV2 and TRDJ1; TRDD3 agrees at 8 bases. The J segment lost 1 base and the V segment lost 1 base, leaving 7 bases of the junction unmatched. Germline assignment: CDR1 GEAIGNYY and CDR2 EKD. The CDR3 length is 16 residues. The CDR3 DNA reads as TGTGCCTGTGACACAACGGCTGGGGGACCCACCGATAAACTCATCTTT. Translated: CACDTTAGGPTDKLIF.

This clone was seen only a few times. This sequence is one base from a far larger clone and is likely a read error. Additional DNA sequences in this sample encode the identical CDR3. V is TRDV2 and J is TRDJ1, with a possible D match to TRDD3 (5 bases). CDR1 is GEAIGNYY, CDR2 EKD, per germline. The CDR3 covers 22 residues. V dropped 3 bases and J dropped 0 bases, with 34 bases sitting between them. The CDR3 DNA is TGTGCCTGTGACCCGCTCCCAAATCTGCTGGGTCGAACCCTTGGGAACACCGATAAACTCATCTTT. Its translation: CACDPLPNLLGRTLGNTDKLIF.

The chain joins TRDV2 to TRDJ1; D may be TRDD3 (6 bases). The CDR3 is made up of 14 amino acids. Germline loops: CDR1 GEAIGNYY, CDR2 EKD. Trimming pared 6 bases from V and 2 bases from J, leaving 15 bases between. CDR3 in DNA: TGTGCCTGTCTTCTACTGGGAGAAACCGATAAACTCATCTTT. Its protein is CACLLLGETDKLIF.

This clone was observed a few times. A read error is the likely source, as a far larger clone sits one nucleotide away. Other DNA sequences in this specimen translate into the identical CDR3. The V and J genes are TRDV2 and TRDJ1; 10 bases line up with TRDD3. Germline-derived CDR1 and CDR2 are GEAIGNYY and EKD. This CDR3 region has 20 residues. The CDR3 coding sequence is TGTGCCTGTGACACGGTCTATGGGGGGGATACGCGGGGGGCCACCGATAAGCTCATCTTT. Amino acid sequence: CACDTVYGGDTRGATDKLIF.

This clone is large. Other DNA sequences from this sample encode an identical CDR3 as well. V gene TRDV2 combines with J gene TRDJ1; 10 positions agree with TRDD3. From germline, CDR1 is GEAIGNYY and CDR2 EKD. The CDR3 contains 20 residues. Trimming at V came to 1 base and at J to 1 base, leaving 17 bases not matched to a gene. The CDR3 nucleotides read TGTGCCTGTGACACGGTCTATGGGGGGGATACGCGGGGGGCCACCGATAAACTCATCTTT. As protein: CACDTVYGGDTRGATDKLIF.

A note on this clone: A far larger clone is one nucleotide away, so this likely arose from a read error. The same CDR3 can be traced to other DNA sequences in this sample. This CDR3 reads CACDPLLTDKLIF. DNA for the CDR3: TGTGCCTGCGATCCTCTGTTGACCGATAAACTCATCTTT. The chain couples TRDV2 to TRDJ1; D is uncertain. The CDR3 sequence is 13 residues long. V was trimmed by 7 bases and J by 2 bases, leaving 13 bases between them. Germline values: CDR1 GEAIGNYY, CDR2 EKD.

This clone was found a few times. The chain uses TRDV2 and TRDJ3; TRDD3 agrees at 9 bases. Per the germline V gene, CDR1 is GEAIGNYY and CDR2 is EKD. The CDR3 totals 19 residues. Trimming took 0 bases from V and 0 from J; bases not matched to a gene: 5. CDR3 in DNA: TGTGCCTGTGACACCACTGGGGGACCAAGCTCCTGGGACACCCGACAGATGTTTTTC. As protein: CACDTTGGPSSWDTRQMFF.

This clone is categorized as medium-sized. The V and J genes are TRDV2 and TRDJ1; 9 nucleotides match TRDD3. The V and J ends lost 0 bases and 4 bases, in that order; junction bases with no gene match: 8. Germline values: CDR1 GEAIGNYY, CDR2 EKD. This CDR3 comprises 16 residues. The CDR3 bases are TGTGCCTGTGACACCGTAGGGGATACGCAGGACGATAAACTCATCTTT. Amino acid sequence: CACDTVGDTQDDKLIF.

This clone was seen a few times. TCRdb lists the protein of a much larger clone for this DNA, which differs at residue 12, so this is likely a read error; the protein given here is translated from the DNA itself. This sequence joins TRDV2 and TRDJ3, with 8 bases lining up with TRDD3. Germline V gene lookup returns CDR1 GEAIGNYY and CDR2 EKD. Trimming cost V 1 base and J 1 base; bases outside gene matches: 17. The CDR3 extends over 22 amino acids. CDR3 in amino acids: CACDTVEYTGGTASWDTRQMFF. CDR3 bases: TGTGCCTGTGACACGGTTGAATATACTGGGGGTACCGCGTCCTGGGACACCCGACAGATGTTTTTC.

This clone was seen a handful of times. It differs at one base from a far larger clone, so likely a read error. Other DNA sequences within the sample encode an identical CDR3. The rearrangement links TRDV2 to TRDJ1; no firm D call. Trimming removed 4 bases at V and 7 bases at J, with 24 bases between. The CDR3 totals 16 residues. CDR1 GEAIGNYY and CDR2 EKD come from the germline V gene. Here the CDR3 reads CACDPVGVPGKSKLIF. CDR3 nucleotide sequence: TGTGCCTGTGATCCCGTAGGGGTCCCTGGAAAATCTAAACTCATCTTT.

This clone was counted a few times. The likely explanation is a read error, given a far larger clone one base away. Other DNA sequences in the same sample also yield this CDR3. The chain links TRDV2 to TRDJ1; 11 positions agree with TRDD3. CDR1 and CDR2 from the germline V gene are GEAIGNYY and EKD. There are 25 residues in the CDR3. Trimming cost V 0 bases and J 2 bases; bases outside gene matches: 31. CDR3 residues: CACDTLNPPILGDKGPDRMTDKLIF. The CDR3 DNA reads TGTGCCTGTGACACCTTAAATCCTCCTATACTGGGGGATAAGGGACCAGACCGTATGACCGATAAACTCATCTTT.

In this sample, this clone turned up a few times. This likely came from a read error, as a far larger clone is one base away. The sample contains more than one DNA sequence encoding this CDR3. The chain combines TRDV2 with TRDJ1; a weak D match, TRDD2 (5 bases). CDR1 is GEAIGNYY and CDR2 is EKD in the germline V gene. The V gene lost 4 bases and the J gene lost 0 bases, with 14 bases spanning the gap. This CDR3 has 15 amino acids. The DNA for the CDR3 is TGTGCCTGTGATACCATTGGCCTTCACACCGATAAACTCATCTTT. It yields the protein CACDTIGLHTDKLIF.

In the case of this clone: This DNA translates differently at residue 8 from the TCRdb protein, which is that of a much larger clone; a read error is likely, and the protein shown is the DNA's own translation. DNA for the CDR3: TGTGCCTGTGATATGACGGCCATCCGTAATACTGGGGGATACTCTCCGGCCGATAAACTCATCTTT. Residues: CACDMTAIRNTGGYSPADKLIF. The V gene is TRDV2, the J gene TRDJ1; 12 bases agree with TRDD3. V lost 4 bases to trimming and J lost 3 bases; unmatched junction nucleotides: 26. CDR3 length equals 22 residues. Germline CDR1 reads GEAIGNYY; CDR2 reads EKD.

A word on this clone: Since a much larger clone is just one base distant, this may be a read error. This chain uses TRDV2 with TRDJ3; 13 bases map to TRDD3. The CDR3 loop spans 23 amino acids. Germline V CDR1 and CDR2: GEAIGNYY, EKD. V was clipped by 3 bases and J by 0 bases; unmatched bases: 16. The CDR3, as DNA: TGTGCCTGTGACGCCGTACTGGGGGATACGCGGAAAAGAAGCTCCTGGGACACCCGACAGATGTTTTTC. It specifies CACDAVLGDTRKRSSWDTRQMFF.

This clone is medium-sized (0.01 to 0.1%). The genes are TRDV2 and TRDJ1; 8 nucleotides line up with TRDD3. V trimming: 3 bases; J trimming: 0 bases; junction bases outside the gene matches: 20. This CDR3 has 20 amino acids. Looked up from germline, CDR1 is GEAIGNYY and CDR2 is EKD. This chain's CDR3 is CACDPLKELGAPQYTDKLIF. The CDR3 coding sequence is TGTGCCTGTGACCCTTTAAAAGAACTGGGGGCCCCCCAGTACACCGATAAACTCATCTTT.

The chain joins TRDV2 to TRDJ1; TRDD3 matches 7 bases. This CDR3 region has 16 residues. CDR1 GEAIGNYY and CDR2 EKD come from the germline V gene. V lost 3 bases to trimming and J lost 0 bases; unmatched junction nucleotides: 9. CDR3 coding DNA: TGTGCCTGTGACGCCTTACTGGGGATCCACACCGATAAACTCATCTTT. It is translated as CACDALLGIHTDKLIF.

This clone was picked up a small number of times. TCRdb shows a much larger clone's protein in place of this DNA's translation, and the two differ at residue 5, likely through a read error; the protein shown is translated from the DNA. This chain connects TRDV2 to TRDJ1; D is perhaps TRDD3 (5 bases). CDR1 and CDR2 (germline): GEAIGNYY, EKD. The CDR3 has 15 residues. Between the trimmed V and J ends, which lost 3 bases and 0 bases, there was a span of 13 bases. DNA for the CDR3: TGTGCCTGTGACTCCGTGGGGTTCAACACCGATAAACTCATCTTT. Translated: CACDSVGFNTDKLIF.

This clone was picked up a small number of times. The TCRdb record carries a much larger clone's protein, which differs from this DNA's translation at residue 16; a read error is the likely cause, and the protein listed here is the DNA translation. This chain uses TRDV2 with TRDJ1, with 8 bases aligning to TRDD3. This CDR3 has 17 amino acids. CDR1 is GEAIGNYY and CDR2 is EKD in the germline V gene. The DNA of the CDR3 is TGTGCCTGTGACTCTCTCATGGGGGATCGCATCGCCGATAAACTCACCTTT. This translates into CACDSLMGDRIADKLTF.

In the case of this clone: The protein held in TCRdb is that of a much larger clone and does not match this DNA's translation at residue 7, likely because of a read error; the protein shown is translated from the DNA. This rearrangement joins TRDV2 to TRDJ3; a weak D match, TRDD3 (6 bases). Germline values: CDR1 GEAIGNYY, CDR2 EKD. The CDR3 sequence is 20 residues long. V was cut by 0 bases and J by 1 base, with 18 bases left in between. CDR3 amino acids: CACDTSRGSGASWDTRQMFF. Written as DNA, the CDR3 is TGTGCCTGTGACACCTCCCGGGGATCCGGGGCTTCCTGGGACACCCGACAGATGTTTTTC.